The subject of this entry is one T cell receptor beta chain. The CDR3 length is 15 residues. The germline CDR1 and CDR2 sequences are SGHVS and FQNEAQ. Losses at the gene ends were 4 bases for V and 8 bases for J; bases not matched to a gene: 13. The entry originates in a study of T cell changes during pregnancy in multiple sclerosis. TCRdb's copy holds only in-frame clones and misses some; the assay was immunoSEQ multiplex PCR. The repertoire holds tens of thousands of clones, with roughly 89% as singletons. The sequence was obtained from a female donor with multiple sclerosis, enrolled in a pregnancy study. Sequenced here: peripheral blood, sampled in the second trimester of pregnancy. V gene TRBV7-8 combines with J gene TRBJ2-7; 8 bases line up with TRBD1. The CDR3 sequence: CASSSRDRFHKKQYF. CDR3 coding DNA: TGTGCCAGCAGCTCCCGGGACAGGTTCCACAAAAAGCAGTACTTC. Complete variable domain (other parts from reference TRBV7-8 and TRBJ2-7): GAGVSQSPRYKVAKRGQDVALRCDPISGHVSLFWYQQALGQGPEFLTYFQNEAQLDKSGLPSDRFFAERPEGSVSTLKIQRTQQEDSAVYLCASSSRDRFHKKQYFGPGTRLTVT.